Listed below are T cell receptor beta chains from one sample, sequenced in a study of CD8+ T cells in alopecia areata. TCRdb's copy holds only in-frame clones and misses some; the assay was immunoSEQ multiplex PCR. This sample has under 95,000 clones, with just over 70% found just once. The sample in question was CD8+ T cells sorted from blood, obtained around week 46, from a patient treated with tofacitinib. Receptors were obtained from a human donor with alopecia areata. Both conserved end residues are part of each CDR3. Each record gives: clone size, D gene, J gene, V gene, CDR3 DNA, CDR3 protein. A D gene is named only where the DNA matches it firmly. The size of a clone is reported for some rows only, either as once, few or many, or as a class for expanded clones.

clone_size: -
d_call: -
j_call: TRBJ2-5
v_call: TRBV7-3
cdr3_nt: TGTGCCAGCAGCCCAGAGGGCCAAGGAGAGACCCAGTACTTC
cdr3_aa: CASSPEGQGETQYF

clone_size: -
d_call: TRBD2
j_call: TRBJ2-3
v_call: TRBV6-4
cdr3_nt: TGTGCCAGCAGTAGCGGGGGCACAGATACGCAGTATTTT
cdr3_aa: CASSSGGTDTQYF

clone_size: -
d_call: TRBD1
j_call: TRBJ1-6
v_call: TRBV11-2
cdr3_nt: TGTGCCAGCAGCTTAATGGGGACAGATAATTCACCCCTCCACTTT
cdr3_aa: CASSLMGTDNSPLHF

clone_size: -
d_call: -
j_call: TRBJ1-6
v_call: TRBV15
cdr3_nt: TGTGCCACCAGCAGAGGGGCAGCTCCTTCCTATAATTCACCCCTCCACTTT
cdr3_aa: CATSRGAAPSYNSPLHF

clone_size: once
d_call: -
j_call: TRBJ1-1
v_call: TRBV6-6
cdr3_nt: TGTGCCAGCAGTTCCTCCGGGACGTCAGAAGCTTTCTTT
cdr3_aa: CASSSSGTSEAFF

clone_size: -
d_call: -
j_call: TRBJ1-5
v_call: TRBV30
cdr3_nt: TGTGCCTGGAGTAACGGGGTGGATCAGCCCCAGCATTTT
cdr3_aa: CAWSNGVDQPQHF

clone_size: -
d_call: -
j_call: TRBJ2-1
v_call: TRBV28
cdr3_nt: TGTGCCAGCCGGGGGCAGCCATACAATGAGCAGTTCTTC
cdr3_aa: CASRGQPYNEQFF

clone_size: -
d_call: -
j_call: TRBJ2-6
v_call: TRBV9
cdr3_nt: TGTGCCAGCAGCGTTGGATCTGGGGCCAACGTCCTGACTTTC
cdr3_aa: CASSVGSGANVLTF

clone_size: few
d_call: -
j_call: TRBJ2-2
v_call: TRBV7-9
cdr3_nt: TGTGCCAGCAGCTTCAACAGCAACACCGGGGAGCTGTTTTTT
cdr3_aa: CASSFNSNTGELFF

clone_size: -
d_call: -
j_call: TRBJ2-7
v_call: TRBV5-6
cdr3_nt: TGTGCCAGCAGCCTTGGTCGGGGCTCCTACGAGCAGTACTTC
cdr3_aa: CASSLGRGSYEQYF

clone_size: -
d_call: -
j_call: TRBJ2-2
v_call: TRBV9
cdr3_nt: TGTGCCAGCAGCGTAGGGGGGTCGAACACCGGGGAGCTGTTTTTT
cdr3_aa: CASSVGGSNTGELFF

clone_size: -
d_call: -
j_call: TRBJ2-7
v_call: TRBV4-3
cdr3_nt: TGCGCCAGCAGCCAAGATGGGACCTACGAGCAGTACTTC
cdr3_aa: CASSQDGTYEQYF

clone_size: once
d_call: -
j_call: TRBJ2-4
v_call: TRBV7-3
cdr3_nt: TGTGCCAGCAGCTTAAGGTTATATCCCCCTGGGGACATTCAGTACTTC
cdr3_aa: CASSLRLYPPGDIQYF

clone_size: -
d_call: TRBD1
j_call: TRBJ1-1
v_call: TRBV27
cdr3_nt: TGTGCCAGCATTCCTTATTCCGGGACAGCGAACACTGAAGCTTTCTTT
cdr3_aa: CASIPYSGTANTEAFF

clone_size: -
d_call: -
j_call: TRBJ1-2
v_call: TRBV6-1
cdr3_nt: TGTGCCAGCAGTGAATGGAGGTCGGGGGGGCGACGGGTCTATGGCTACACCTTC
cdr3_aa: CASSEWRSGGRRVYGYTF

clone_size: many
d_call: TRBD2
j_call: TRBJ2-7
v_call: TRBV19
cdr3_nt: TGTGCCAGTAGTCCTACTAGCGGGGGGGCCTACGAGCAGTACTTC
cdr3_aa: CASSPTSGGAYEQYF

clone_size: -
d_call: -
j_call: TRBJ2-6
v_call: TRBV6-5
cdr3_nt: TGTGCCAGCAGTTTGGGGGATTGGTCTGGGGCCAACGTCCTGACTTTC
cdr3_aa: CASSLGDWSGANVLTF

clone_size: -
d_call: -
j_call: TRBJ2-7
v_call: TRBV5-5
cdr3_nt: TGTGCCAGCAGCTTGGTTGGCGGAGGCTACGAGCAGTACTTC
cdr3_aa: CASSLVGGGYEQYF

clone_size: few
d_call: -
j_call: TRBJ2-7
v_call: TRBV4-3
cdr3_nt: TGCGCCAGCAGCCAAGATAGGAGGGAGCACTACGAGCAGTACTTC
cdr3_aa: CASSQDRREHYEQYF

clone_size: once
d_call: -
j_call: TRBJ2-3
v_call: TRBV7-2
cdr3_nt: TGTGCCAGCAGCCCCGTCGGGGGCGTAAACACAGATACGCAGTATTTT
cdr3_aa: CASSPVGGVNTDTQYF

clone_size: -
d_call: TRBD1
j_call: TRBJ2-1
v_call: TRBV7-9
cdr3_nt: TGTGCCAGCAGCCCACTTACAGGGGGGTCCTACAATGAGCAGTTCTTC
cdr3_aa: CASSPLTGGSYNEQFF

clone_size: -
d_call: TRBD1
j_call: TRBJ1-4
v_call: TRBV13
cdr3_nt: TGTGCCAGCAGCTCCAGGGGGCAAACTAATGAAAAACTGTTTTTT
cdr3_aa: CASSSRGQTNEKLFF

clone_size: once
d_call: -
j_call: TRBJ1-2
v_call: TRBV11-2
cdr3_nt: TGTGCCAGCAGCCCTCGACAGGCTCTCGGCTACACCTTC
cdr3_aa: CASSPRQALGYTF

clone_size: -
d_call: -
j_call: TRBJ2-7
v_call: TRBV6-5
cdr3_nt: TGTGCCACGAAGGAGGGGACGGCCTACGAGCAGTACTTC
cdr3_aa: CATKEGTAYEQYF

clone_size: -
d_call: -
j_call: TRBJ2-6
v_call: TRBV4-3
cdr3_nt: TGCGCCAGCAGCCAAGATCCCTTCTCTGGGGCCAACGTCCTGACTTTC
cdr3_aa: CASSQDPFSGANVLTF

clone_size: -
d_call: TRBD2
j_call: TRBJ2-1
v_call: TRBV7-9
cdr3_nt: TGTGCCAGCAGCCGAATGAATAGCGGGGGGACCTACAATGAGCAGTTCTTC
cdr3_aa: CASSRMNSGGTYNEQFF

clone_size: few
d_call: TRBD1
j_call: TRBJ2-7
v_call: TRBV29-1
cdr3_nt: TGCAGCGTTGTCCCCAGGGACAGGGTCTACGAGCAGTACTTC
cdr3_aa: CSVVPRDRVYEQYF

clone_size: -
d_call: -
j_call: TRBJ2-2
v_call: TRBV11-2
cdr3_nt: TGTGCCAGCAGCTTCTATCTATTGGCGGGGACTGACACCGGGGAGCTGTTTTTT
cdr3_aa: CASSFYLLAGTDTGELFF

clone_size: few
d_call: -
j_call: TRBJ1-1
v_call: TRBV30
cdr3_nt: TGTGCCTGGGGTACCGGGACTGAAGCTTTCTTT
cdr3_aa: CAWGTGTEAFF

clone_size: -
d_call: -
j_call: TRBJ2-7
v_call: TRBV4-3
cdr3_nt: TGCGCCAGCAGCCAAGGGCCGGGGGACGAGCAGTACTTC
cdr3_aa: CASSQGPGDEQYF

clone_size: -
d_call: -
j_call: TRBJ1-1
v_call: TRBV4-1
cdr3_nt: TGCGCCAGCATTCTCTCGATGGGCCCCACTGAAGCTTTCTTT
cdr3_aa: CASILSMGPTEAFF

clone_size: once
d_call: -
j_call: TRBJ1-2
v_call: TRBV2
cdr3_nt: TGTGCCAGCAGTGATGGGCTCTCCGCTTTGGAGAACTATGGCTACACCTTC
cdr3_aa: CASSDGLSALENYGYTF

clone_size: -
d_call: -
j_call: TRBJ1-2
v_call: TRBV27
cdr3_nt: TGTGCCAGCAGCCTACTTGGGGGCAACTATGGCTACACCTTC
cdr3_aa: CASSLLGGNYGYTF

clone_size: few
d_call: -
j_call: TRBJ1-5
v_call: TRBV7-8
cdr3_nt: TGTGCCAGCAGCCGCCTGACAAGTAATAGCAATCAGCCCCAGCATTTT
cdr3_aa: CASSRLTSNSNQPQHF

clone_size: -
d_call: -
j_call: TRBJ1-2
v_call: TRBV15
cdr3_nt: TGTGCCACCAGCAGAGGTCTTCTGGGTGATAATGGCTACACCTTC
cdr3_aa: CATSRGLLGDNGYTF

clone_size: -
d_call: TRBD1
j_call: TRBJ2-1
v_call: TRBV4-3
cdr3_nt: TGCGCCAGCAGCCAAAGACAGGGGACCTACAATGAGCAGTTCTTC
cdr3_aa: CASSQRQGTYNEQFF

clone_size: -
d_call: -
j_call: TRBJ2-1
v_call: TRBV28
cdr3_nt: TGTGCCAGCAGTTTATTTAATGAGCAGTTCTTC
cdr3_aa: CASSLFNEQFF

clone_size: -
d_call: TRBD2
j_call: TRBJ2-3
v_call: TRBV18
cdr3_nt: TGTGCCAGCTCACGGGGACTAGCGGGTCCAGATACGCAGTATTTT
cdr3_aa: CASSRGLAGPDTQYF

clone_size: -
d_call: -
j_call: TRBJ1-1
v_call: TRBV30
cdr3_nt: TGTGCCTGGAGCGACGTTAGGGCCTCGAACTTT
cdr3_aa: CAWSDVRASNF

clone_size: -
d_call: -
j_call: TRBJ1-1
v_call: TRBV6-1
cdr3_nt: TGTGCCAGCAGTGTACCGAAGAACACTGAAGCTTTCTTT
cdr3_aa: CASSVPKNTEAFF

clone_size: once
d_call: TRBD2
j_call: TRBJ2-1
v_call: TRBV7-9
cdr3_nt: TGTGCCAGCAGCCAGTCCGGGACTAGCAGTGAGCAGTTCTTC
cdr3_aa: CASSQSGTSSEQFF

clone_size: -
d_call: -
j_call: TRBJ1-2
v_call: TRBV6-5
cdr3_nt: TGTGCCAGCAGTTACTCGATCAGGGATTCTGACTACACCTTC
cdr3_aa: CASSYSIRDSDYTF

clone_size: once
d_call: -
j_call: TRBJ1-2
v_call: TRBV5-1
cdr3_nt: TGCGCCAGCAGCTTGGCTACAGGGAACTATGGCTACACCTTC
cdr3_aa: CASSLATGNYGYTF

clone_size: few
d_call: -
j_call: TRBJ1-2
v_call: TRBV4-3
cdr3_nt: TGCGCCAGCAGCCAAGATTCAGGGGACGGCTACACCTTC
cdr3_aa: CASSQDSGDGYTF

clone_size: few
d_call: TRBD2
j_call: TRBJ2-1
v_call: TRBV19
cdr3_nt: TGTGCCAGTAGTATAGGACTAGCGATGGGTGAGCAGTTCTTC
cdr3_aa: CASSIGLAMGEQFF

clone_size: -
d_call: TRBD2
j_call: TRBJ2-1
v_call: TRBV19
cdr3_nt: TGTGCCAGTAGTATCTCAGCGGGGGTCTACAATGAGCAGTTCTTC
cdr3_aa: CASSISAGVYNEQFF

clone_size: -
d_call: -
j_call: TRBJ2-1
v_call: TRBV4-3
cdr3_nt: TGCGCCAGCAGCCAAGATACGGCGATTACCTACAATGAGCAGTTCTTC
cdr3_aa: CASSQDTAITYNEQFF

clone_size: -
d_call: -
j_call: TRBJ1-5
v_call: TRBV4-3
cdr3_nt: TGCGCCAGCAGCCAAGATTGGCAGGGAGGGCAGCCCCAGCATTTT
cdr3_aa: CASSQDWQGGQPQHF